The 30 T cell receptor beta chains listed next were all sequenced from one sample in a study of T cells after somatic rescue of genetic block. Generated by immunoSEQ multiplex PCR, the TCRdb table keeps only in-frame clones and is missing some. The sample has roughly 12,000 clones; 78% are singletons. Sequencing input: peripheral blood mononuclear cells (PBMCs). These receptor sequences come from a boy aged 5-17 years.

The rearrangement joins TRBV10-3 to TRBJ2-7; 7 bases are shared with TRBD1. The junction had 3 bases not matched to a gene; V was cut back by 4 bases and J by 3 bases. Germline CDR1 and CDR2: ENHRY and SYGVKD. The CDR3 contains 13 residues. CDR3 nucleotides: TGTGCCATCAGTGGACAGGGTAACTACGAGCAGTACTTC. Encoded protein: CAISGQGNYEQYF.

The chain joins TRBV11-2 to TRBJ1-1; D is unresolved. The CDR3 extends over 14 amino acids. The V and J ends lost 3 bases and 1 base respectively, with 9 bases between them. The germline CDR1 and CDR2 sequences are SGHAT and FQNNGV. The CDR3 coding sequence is TGTGCCAGCAGCTTGGGAGGGAGGAACACTGAAGCTTTCTTT. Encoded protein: CASSLGGRNTEAFF. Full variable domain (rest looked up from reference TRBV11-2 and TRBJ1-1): EAGVAQSPRYKIIEKRQSVAFWCNPISGHATLYWYQQILGQGPKLLIQFQNNGVVDDSQLPKDRFSAERLKGVDSTLKIQPAKLEDSAVYLCASSLGGRNTEAFFGQGTRLTVV.

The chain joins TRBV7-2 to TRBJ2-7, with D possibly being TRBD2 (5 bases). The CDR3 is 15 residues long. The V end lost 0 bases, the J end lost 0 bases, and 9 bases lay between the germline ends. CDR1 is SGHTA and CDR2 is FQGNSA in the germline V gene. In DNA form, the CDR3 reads TGTGCCAGCAGCTTAGCCCCAACTAGCTCCTACGAGCAGTACTTC. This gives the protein CASSLAPTSSYEQYF.

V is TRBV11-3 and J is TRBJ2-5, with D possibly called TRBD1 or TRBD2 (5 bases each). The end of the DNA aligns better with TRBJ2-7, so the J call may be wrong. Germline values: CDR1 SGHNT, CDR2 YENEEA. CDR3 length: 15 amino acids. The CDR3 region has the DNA TGTGCCAGCAGCTTAGGGGGGATAGACGGGTCCGAGCAGTACTTC. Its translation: CASSLGGIDGSEQYF.

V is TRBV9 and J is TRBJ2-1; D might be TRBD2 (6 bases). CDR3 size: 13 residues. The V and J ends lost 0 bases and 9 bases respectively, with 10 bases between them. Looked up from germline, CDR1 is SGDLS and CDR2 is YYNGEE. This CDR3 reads CASSVELAGEQFF. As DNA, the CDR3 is TGTGCCAGCAGCGTAGAACTAGCCGGTGAGCAGTTCTTC.

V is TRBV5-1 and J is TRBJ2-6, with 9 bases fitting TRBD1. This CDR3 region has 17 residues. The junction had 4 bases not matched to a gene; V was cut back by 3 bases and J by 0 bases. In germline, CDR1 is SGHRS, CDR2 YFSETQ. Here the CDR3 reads CASSWETGGSGANVLTF. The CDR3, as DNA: TGCGCCAGCAGCTGGGAGACAGGGGGCTCTGGGGCCAACGTCCTGACTTTC.

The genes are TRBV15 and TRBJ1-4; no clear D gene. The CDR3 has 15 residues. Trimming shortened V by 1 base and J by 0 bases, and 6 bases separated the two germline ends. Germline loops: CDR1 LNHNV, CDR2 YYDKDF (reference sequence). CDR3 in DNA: TGTGCCACCAGCAGAGTTGGCGCAACTAATGAAAAACTGTTTTTT. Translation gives CATSRVGATNEKLFF.

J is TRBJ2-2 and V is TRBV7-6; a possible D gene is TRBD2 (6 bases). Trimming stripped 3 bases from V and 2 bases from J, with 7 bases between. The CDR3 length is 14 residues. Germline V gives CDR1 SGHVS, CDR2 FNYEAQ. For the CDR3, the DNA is TGTGCCAGCAGCTTGGGACTCAACACCGGGGAGCTGTTTTTT. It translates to CASSLGLNTGELFF.

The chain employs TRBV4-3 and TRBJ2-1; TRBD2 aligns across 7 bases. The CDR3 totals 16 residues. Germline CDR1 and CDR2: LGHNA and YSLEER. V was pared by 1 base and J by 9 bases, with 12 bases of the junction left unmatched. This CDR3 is CASSQAVSSGIGEQFF. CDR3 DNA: TGCGCCAGCAGCCAAGCGGTTAGCAGCGGGATAGGTGAGCAGTTCTTC.

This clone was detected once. CDR3: CASSSPDRDYNEQFF. The CDR3 region has the DNA TGTGCCAGCAGTTCCCCGGACAGGGATTACAATGAGCAGTTCTTC. The chain uses TRBV7-9 and TRBJ2-1, with 8 bases matching TRBD1. After removal of 6 bases from V and 4 bases from J, the junction contained 8 bases not matched to a gene. In germline, CDR1 is SEHNR, CDR2 FQNEAQ (reference sequence). The CDR3 is 15 amino acids.

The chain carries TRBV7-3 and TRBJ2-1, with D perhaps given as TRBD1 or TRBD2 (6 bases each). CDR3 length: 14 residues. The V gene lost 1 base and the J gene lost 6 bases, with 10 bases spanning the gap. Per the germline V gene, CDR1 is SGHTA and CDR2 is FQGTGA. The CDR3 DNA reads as TGTGCCAGCAGCTTAAACGGGGGCCTCAATGAGCAGTTCTTC. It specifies CASSLNGGLNEQFF. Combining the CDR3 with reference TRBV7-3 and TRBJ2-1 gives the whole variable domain GAGVSQTPSNKVTEKGKYVELRCDPISGHTALYWYRQSLGQGPEFLIYFQGTGAADDSGLPNDRFFAVRPEGSVSTLKIQRTERGDSAVYLCASSLNGGLNEQFFGPGTRLTVL.

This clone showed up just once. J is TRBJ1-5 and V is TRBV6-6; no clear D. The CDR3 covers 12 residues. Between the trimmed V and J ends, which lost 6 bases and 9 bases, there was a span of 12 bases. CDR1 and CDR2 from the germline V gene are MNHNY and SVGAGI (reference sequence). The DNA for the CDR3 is TGTGCCAGCAGGACCCTCTGGGGGCCCCAGCATTTT. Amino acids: CASRTLWGPQHF.

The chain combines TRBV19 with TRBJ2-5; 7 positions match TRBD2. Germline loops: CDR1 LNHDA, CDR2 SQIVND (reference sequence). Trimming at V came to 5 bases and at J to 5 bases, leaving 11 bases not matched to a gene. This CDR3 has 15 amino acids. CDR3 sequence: CASSQGRVPGETQYF. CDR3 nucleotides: TGTGCCAGTAGTCAAGGGAGGGTTCCTGGCGAGACCCAGTACTTC.

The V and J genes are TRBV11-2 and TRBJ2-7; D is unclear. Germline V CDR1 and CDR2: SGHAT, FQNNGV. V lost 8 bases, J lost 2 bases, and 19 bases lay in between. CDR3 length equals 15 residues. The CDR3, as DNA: TGTGCCAGCTGGTCGCCTCAGGAATCGCCCTACGAGCAGTACTTC. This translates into CASWSPQESPYEQYF.

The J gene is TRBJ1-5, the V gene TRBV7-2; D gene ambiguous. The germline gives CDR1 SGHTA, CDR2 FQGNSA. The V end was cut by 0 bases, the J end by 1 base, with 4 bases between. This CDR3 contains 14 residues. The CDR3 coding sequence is TGTGCCAGCAGCTTAGCAGGGAGCAATCAGCCCCAGCATTTT. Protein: CASSLAGSNQPQHF.

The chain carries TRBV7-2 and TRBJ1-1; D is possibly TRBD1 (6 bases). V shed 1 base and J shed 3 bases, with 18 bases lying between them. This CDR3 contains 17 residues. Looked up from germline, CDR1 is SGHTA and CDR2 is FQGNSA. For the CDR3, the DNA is TGTGCCAGCAGCTTAGTTGTTATGGGGGCAGGGGACACTGAAGCTTTCTTT. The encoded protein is CASSLVVMGAGDTEAFF.

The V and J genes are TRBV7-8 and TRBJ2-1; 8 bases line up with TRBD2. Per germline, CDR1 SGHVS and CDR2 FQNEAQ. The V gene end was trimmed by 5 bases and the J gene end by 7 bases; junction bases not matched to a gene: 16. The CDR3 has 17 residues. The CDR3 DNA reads TGTGCCAGCAGCCGGCCATTAAAGAAAGCGGGAGAGAATGAGCAGTTCTTC. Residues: CASSRPLKKAGENEQFF.

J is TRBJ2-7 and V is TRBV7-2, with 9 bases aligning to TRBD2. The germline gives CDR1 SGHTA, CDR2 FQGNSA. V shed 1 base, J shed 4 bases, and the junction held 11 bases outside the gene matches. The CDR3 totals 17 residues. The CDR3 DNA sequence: TGTGCCAGCAGCTTAGAGGTTGGAGCGGGGGGTCGGTACGAGCAGTACTTC. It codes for CASSLEVGAGGRYEQYF. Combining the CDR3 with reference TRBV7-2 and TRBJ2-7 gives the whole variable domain GAGVSQSPSNKVTEKGKDVELRCDPISGHTALYWYRQSLGQGLEFLIYFQGNSAPDKSGLPSDRFSAERTGGSVSTLTIQRTQQEDSAVYLCASSLEVGAGGRYEQYFGPGTRLTVT.

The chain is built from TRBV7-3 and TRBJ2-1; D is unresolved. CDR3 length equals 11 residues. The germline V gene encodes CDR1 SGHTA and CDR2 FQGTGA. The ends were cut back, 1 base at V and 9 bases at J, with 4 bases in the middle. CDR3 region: CASSLSGEQFF. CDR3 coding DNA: TGTGCCAGCAGCTTAAGTGGTGAGCAGTTCTTC.

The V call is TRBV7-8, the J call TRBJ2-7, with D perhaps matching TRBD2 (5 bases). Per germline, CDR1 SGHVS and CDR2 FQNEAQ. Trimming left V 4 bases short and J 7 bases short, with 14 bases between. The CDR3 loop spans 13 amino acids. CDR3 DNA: TGTGCCAGCAGCTCGGGGTCGCGGTGGGAGCAGTACTTC. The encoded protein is CASSSGSRWEQYF.

Here the CDR3 reads CASSPTRDGDYEQYF. The CDR3 bases are TGTGCCAGCAGCCCGACCAGGGACGGAGACTACGAGCAGTACTTC. V usage is TRBV7-2 and J usage is TRBJ2-7; the D call may be TRBD1 or TRBD2 (5 bases each). Germline V gives CDR1 SGHTA, CDR2 FQGNSA. The ends were cut back, 5 bases at V and 3 bases at J, with 17 bases in the middle. The CDR3 extends over 15 amino acids.

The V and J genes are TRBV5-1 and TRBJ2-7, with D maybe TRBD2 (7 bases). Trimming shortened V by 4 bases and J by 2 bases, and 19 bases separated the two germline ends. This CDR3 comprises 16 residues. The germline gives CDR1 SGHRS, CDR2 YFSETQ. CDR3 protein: CASSPGAGAKAYEQYF. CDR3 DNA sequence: TGCGCCAGCAGCCCCGGGGCGGGGGCTAAAGCCTACGAGCAGTACTTC.

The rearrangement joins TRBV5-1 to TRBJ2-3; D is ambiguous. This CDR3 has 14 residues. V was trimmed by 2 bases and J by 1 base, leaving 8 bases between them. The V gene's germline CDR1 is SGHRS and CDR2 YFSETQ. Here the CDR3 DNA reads TGCGCCAGCAGCTTAGAGCTGGGCACAGATACGCAGTATTTT. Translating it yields CASSLELGTDTQYF.

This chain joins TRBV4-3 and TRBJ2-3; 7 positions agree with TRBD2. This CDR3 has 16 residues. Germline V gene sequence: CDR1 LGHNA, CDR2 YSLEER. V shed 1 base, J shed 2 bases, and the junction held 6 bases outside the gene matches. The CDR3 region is CASSQGEGTHTDTQYF. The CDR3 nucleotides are TGCGCCAGCAGCCAAGGGGAGGGGACGCACACAGATACGCAGTATTTT.

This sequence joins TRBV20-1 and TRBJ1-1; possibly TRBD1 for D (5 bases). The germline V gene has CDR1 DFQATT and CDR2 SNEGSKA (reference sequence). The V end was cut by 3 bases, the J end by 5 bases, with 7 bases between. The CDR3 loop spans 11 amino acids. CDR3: CSARGGTEAFF. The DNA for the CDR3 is TGCAGTGCTAGGGGGGGGACTGAAGCTTTCTTT.

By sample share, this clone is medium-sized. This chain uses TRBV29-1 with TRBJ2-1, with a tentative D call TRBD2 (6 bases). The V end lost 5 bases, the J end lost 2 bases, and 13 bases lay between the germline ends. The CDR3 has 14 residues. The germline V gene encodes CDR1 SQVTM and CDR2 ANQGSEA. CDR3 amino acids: CSVIGRGTYNEQFF. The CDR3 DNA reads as TGCAGCGTTATCGGGAGAGGAACCTACAATGAGCAGTTCTTC.

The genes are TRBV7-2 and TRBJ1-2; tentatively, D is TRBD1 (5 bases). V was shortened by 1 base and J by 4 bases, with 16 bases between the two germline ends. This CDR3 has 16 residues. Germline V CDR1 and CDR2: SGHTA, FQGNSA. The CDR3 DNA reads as TGTGCCAGCAGCTTAGGCCGCTCTAGGGGCTCCTATGGCTACACCTTC. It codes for CASSLGRSRGSYGYTF.

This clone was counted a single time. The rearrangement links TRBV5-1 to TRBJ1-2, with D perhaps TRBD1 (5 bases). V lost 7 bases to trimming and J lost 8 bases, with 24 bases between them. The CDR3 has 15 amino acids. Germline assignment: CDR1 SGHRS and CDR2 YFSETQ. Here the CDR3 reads CASSPLGGTSVGYTF. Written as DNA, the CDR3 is TGCGCCAGCTCCCCCTTAGGAGGGACCTCAGTAGGCTACACCTTC.

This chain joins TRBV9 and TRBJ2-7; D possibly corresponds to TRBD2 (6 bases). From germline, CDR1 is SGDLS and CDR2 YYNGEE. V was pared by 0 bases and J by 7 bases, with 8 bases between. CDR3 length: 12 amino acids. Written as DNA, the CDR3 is TGTGCCAGCAGCGTAGTTGGGGGGGAGCAGTACTTC. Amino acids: CASSVVGGEQYF.

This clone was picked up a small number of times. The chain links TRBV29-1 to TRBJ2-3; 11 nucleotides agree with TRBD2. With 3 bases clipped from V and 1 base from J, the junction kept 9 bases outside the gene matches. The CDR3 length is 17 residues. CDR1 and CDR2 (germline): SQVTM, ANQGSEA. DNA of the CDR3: TGCAGCGTTGAGGGGCCCCTAGCGGGGGGCCGCACAGATACGCAGTATTTT. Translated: CSVEGPLAGGRTDTQYF.